This is a list of T cell receptor beta chains from one sample in a study of blood T cell repertoires in COVID-19. Data came from immunoSEQ multiplex PCR; TCRdb stores just in-frame clones and leaves some out. The data show approximately 74,000 clones, roughly 90% seen once. Material for sequencing was peripheral blood. The receptors here all came from a man aged 65-85 years with acute or convalescent COVID-19. Each CDR3 is given with its conserved first and last residue. D genes are given only for firm matches. The listing skips clone size in some rows; elsewhere it reads once, few, many or a size class.

V	size	J	D	DNA	CDR3
TRBV10-3	-	TRBJ2-3	-	TGTGCCATCAGTGAGTTCGAGGATCGGTTTTTT	CAISEFEDRFF
TRBV2	-	TRBJ2-7	-	TGTGCCAGCACCTCCTCACACAGGGATGGCGAGCAGTACTTC	CASTSSHRDGEQYF
TRBV10-3	-	TRBJ2-7	TRBD2	TGTGCCATCAGTGAGACGAGCGGGAGCACCCACGAGCAGTACTTC	CAISETSGSTHEQYF
TRBV11-3	-	TRBJ2-2	TRBD1	TGTGCCAGCAGCTTAGGACAGGGGCACACCGGGGAGCTGTTTTTT	CASSLGQGHTGELFF
TRBV13	-	TRBJ2-2	TRBD2	TGTGCCAGCAGCTCCGGACTAGCGGGCCTCACCGGGGAGCTGTTTTTT	CASSSGLAGLTGELFF
TRBV5-1	-	TRBJ2-1	TRBD1	TGCGCCAGCAGCTCACCCCTATATTCAGAAACAGGGGGACGGGGCTACAATGAGCAGTTCTTC	CASSSPLYSETGGRGYNEQFF
TRBV2	-	TRBJ2-2	TRBD2	TGTGCCAGTTCGTCTTTGGGACTAGCGGGAGGAAGTACCGGGGAGCTGTTTTTT	CASSSLGLAGGSTGELFF
TRBV7-9	-	TRBJ1-3	-	TGTGCCAGCAGCTTCAAGACGGGGGGATACTCTGGAAACACCATATATTTT	CASSFKTGGYSGNTIYF
TRBV18	-	TRBJ1-2	TRBD1	TGTGCCAGCTCCCCGACAGGGGGCGCCTATGGCTACACCTTC	CASSPTGGAYGYTF
TRBV5-4	-	TRBJ2-3	TRBD2	TGTGCCAGCAGCGCGGGACTAGCGGCAAGGACAGATACGCAGTATTTT	CASSAGLAARTDTQYF
TRBV7-2	once	TRBJ1-2	-	TGTGCCAGCAGCTTAGGGGCAGGTATACAAAAGGGCTACACCTTC	CASSLGAGIQKGYTF
TRBV6-6	-	TRBJ2-3	-	TGTGCCAGCAGAACCACTAGTCTAAGCACAGATACGCAGTATTTT	CASRTTSLSTDTQYF
TRBV5-1	-	TRBJ1-2	TRBD1	TGCGCCAGCAGCAGGACAGGGGATCACTATGGCTACACCTTC	CASSRTGDHYGYTF
TRBV5-1	-	TRBJ2-6	-	TGCGCCAGCAGCTTGGGAACGACAGCCTCTGGGGCCAACGTCCTGACTTTC	CASSLGTTASGANVLTF
TRBV13	-	TRBJ1-1	TRBD1	TGTGCCAGCAGCACACAGGGACAGGGGAACTACATGAACACTGAAGCTTTCTTT	CASSTQGQGNYMNTEAFF
TRBV10-3	-	TRBJ1-2	-	TGTGCCATCAGTGAGTCACGGACAGACAAATATGGCTACACCTTC	CAISESRTDKYGYTF
TRBV6-5	-	TRBJ2-7	TRBD1	TGTGCCAGCAGTAACCGGGACAGGGCGTTTTACGAGCAGTACTTC	CASSNRDRAFYEQYF
TRBV5-5	-	TRBJ1-2	-	TGTGCCAGCAGCGTACTACGGGGAGATGGCTACACCTTC	CASSVLRGDGYTF
TRBV5-4	-	TRBJ1-1	TRBD1	TGTGCCAGCAGCGTCGGACAGGGCGGAAGGAACACTGAAGCTTTCTTT	CASSVGQGGRNTEAFF
TRBV5-8	-	TRBJ2-1	-	TGTGCCAGCAGCGGAACAGGTAGCTCCTACAATGAGCAGTTCTTC	CASSGTGSSYNEQFF
TRBV7-2	-	TRBJ2-1	TRBD2	TGTGCCAGCAGCTTAGCGCCTAGGACTAGTTTCTACAATGAGCAGTTCTTC	CASSLAPRTSFYNEQFF
TRBV9	-	TRBJ2-3	TRBD1	TGTGCCAGCAGCGTAGCCCCAGGGGGCAAAGATACGCAGTATTTT	CASSVAPGGKDTQYF
TRBV16	-	TRBJ1-1	-	TGTGCCAGCAGCCTACACAGCCTGAACACTGAAGCTTTCTTT	CASSLHSLNTEAFF
TRBV12-3/TRBV12-4	few	TRBJ2-1	-	TGTGCCAGCAGTACCAATTACCTACCTGAGCAGTTCTTC	CASSTNYLPEQFF
TRBV28	-	TRBJ2-1	TRBD2	TGTGCCAGCAGTTTGGGGGGGGCTAGCGGGAGGTACAATGAGCAGTTCTTC	CASSLGGASGRYNEQFF
TRBV14	once	TRBJ1-2	TRBD1	TGTGCCAGCAGCCCGGGACAGGGGAACTATGGCTACACCTTC	CASSPGQGNYGYTF
TRBV18	-	TRBJ1-2	-	TGTGCCAGCTCAACGGGAGACTATGGCTACACCTTC	CASSTGDYGYTF
TRBV25-1	-	TRBJ2-7	-	TGTGCCAGCAGTGAGACAGGCTTTACCTCCTACGAGCAGTACTTC	CASSETGFTSYEQYF
TRBV19	-	TRBJ2-7	TRBD1	TGTGCCAGTAGTACCGGGACAGGGGGCCACGAGCAGTACTTC	CASSTGTGGHEQYF
TRBV27	-	TRBJ1-6	-	TGTGCCAGCAGTCTCAAGGCCCCAACAGGGCTGAATAATTCACCCCTCCACTTT	CASSLKAPTGLNNSPLHF
TRBV7-2	-	TRBJ2-7	TRBD2	TGTGCCAGCAGCCTGGGACTAGCGGGAACCCTTGGGTACTTC	CASSLGLAGTLGYF
TRBV29-1	-	TRBJ1-2	TRBD1	TGCAGCGTTAGACAGGGCGTCTATGGCTACACCTTC	CSVRQGVYGYTF
TRBV21-1	-	TRBJ2-7	-	TGTGCCAGCAGCAAAGAGGGGACTAGCGGGAGCCTGAGCTCCTACGAGCAGTACTTC	CASSKEGTSGSLSSYEQYF
TRBV3-1/TRBV3-2	-	TRBJ2-5	TRBD2	TGTGCCAGCAGCCAAGATATATGGCTAGCGGGGGTCCAAGAGACCCAGTACTTC	CASSQDIWLAGVQETQYF
TRBV5-4	once	TRBJ2-2	TRBD2	TGTGCCAGCAGCGACCGCGGTAGCGGGAGATTTAGCGGGGAGCTGTTTTTT	CASSDRGSGRFSGELFF
TRBV4-3	-	TRBJ2-7	-	TGCGCCAGCAGCCAAGATTTCGGGGCCTACGAGCAGTACTTC	CASSQDFGAYEQYF
TRBV9	few	TRBJ1-1	-	TGTGCCAGCAGCCCGAGAGGGGACTCGAACACTGAAGCTTTCTTT	CASSPRGDSNTEAFF
TRBV29-1	-	TRBJ1-5	TRBD1	TGCAGCGTAGCGACAGGGGTAGATCAGCCCCAGCATTTT	CSVATGVDQPQHF
TRBV28	-	TRBJ2-3	TRBD2	TGTGCCAGCAGTTTGAAGCGGGGGGGAACAGATACGCAGTATTTT	CASSLKRGGTDTQYF
TRBV9	-	TRBJ2-7	-	TGTGCCAGCAGCGTAGAGGGGACACGCCTCGCCGAGCAGTACTTC	CASSVEGTRLAEQYF
TRBV6-5	-	TRBJ2-7	-	TGTGCCAGCTTTGGCGCGGGACGGCACTCCTACGAGCAGTACTTC	CASFGAGRHSYEQYF
TRBV3-1/TRBV3-2	-	TRBJ2-2	-	TGTGCCAGCAGCCAAAGAGGTGTCGCCGGGGAGCTGTTTTTT	CASSQRGVAGELFF
TRBV5-8	-	TRBJ2-3	TRBD2	TGTGCCAGCAGCCCGGGGACTAGCGGGAGATCAGGAGATACGCAGTATTTT	CASSPGTSGRSGDTQYF
TRBV28	few	TRBJ2-1	TRBD1	TGTGCCAGCAGGTCCAGATCACAGGGGAATGAGCAGTTCTTC	CASRSRSQGNEQFF
TRBV6-5	-	TRBJ1-3	TRBD1	TGTGCCAGCAGTCCCGGGACAGGGGGGAGAAACACCATATATTTT	CASSPGTGGRNTIYF
TRBV20-1	-	TRBJ2-7	-	TGCAGTGCTAGTGTGACTTACACCTACGAGCAGTACTTC	CSASVTYTYEQYF
TRBV6-5	-	TRBJ2-7	-	TGTGCCAGCAACAGGCCCTCCTACGAGCAGTACTTC	CASNRPSYEQYF
TRBV28	-	TRBJ1-2	-	TGTGCCAGCAAAGGAGCCGCCGGCTATGGCTACACCTTC	CASKGAAGYGYTF
TRBV7-2	-	TRBJ2-1	TRBD2	TGTGCCAGCAGCTTAGAGCGAATTCGGCGGGGGGGCTCGAGTGAGCAGTTCTTC	CASSLERIRRGGSSEQFF
TRBV10-1	once	TRBJ1-1	TRBD1	TGCGCCAGCAGTGAACGACAGGGGGCGAGCGCGAACACTGAAGCTTTCTTT	CASSERQGASANTEAFF
TRBV28	-	TRBJ2-5	-	TGTGCCAGCAGCGGTCAAGAGACCCAGTACTTC	CASSGQETQYF
TRBV28	-	TRBJ1-2	-	TGTGCCAGCAGTCTCGACGGAGACCCTCTGGGCTATGGCTACACCTTC	CASSLDGDPLGYGYTF
TRBV2	-	TRBJ1-6	TRBD1	TGTGCCCGCGCCACAGGGGCCACAGCGAGTAATTCACCCCTCCACTTT	CARATGATASNSPLHF
TRBV11-2	once	TRBJ2-1	TRBD2	TGTGCCAGCAGCTTAGATCGGTGGACTAGCGGGGGGCTTATCCAGTTGGTCTTC	CASSLDRWTSGGLIQLVF
TRBV6-2/TRBV6-3	-	TRBJ1-1	-	TGTGCCAGCAGCAAGGCAGGGGTCTTGAACACTGAAGCTTTCTTT	CASSKAGVLNTEAFF
TRBV7-9	once	TRBJ2-1	TRBD2	TGTGCCAGCAGCTCCCGGAAATTACTAGCGGGGGAGTACAATGAGCAGTTCTTC	CASSSRKLLAGEYNEQFF
TRBV5-4	-	TRBJ2-1	TRBD2	TGTGCCAGCAGTCAGACTAGCGCCAAATCTCATGAGCAGTTCTTC	CASSQTSAKSHEQFF